The source of this TCR beta chain is a study of blood T cell repertoires in COVID-19. Whole-study context: COVID-19 samples from acute and convalescent phases originated in the United States, Italy and Spain. The cDNA or gDNA used as material had been derived from T cells, B-cell-depleted T cells, or PBMCs.

In the study's own analysis: From reference gene primer amplification, estimates of nucleated cell counts were derived. TCRdb's copy holds only in-frame clones and misses some; the assay was immunoSEQ multiplex PCR. That table is the source of V, J and clone size, and D and trimming were worked out from the DNA. The sample lists nearly 95,000 clones; approximately 87% were seen once. Germline loops: CDR1 GTSNPN, CDR2 SVGIG (reference sequence). There are 18 residues in the CDR3. The ends were cut back, 3 bases at V and 0 bases at J, with 21 bases in the middle. Sequenced sample: peripheral blood. V gene TRBV30 combines with J gene TRBJ1-3; weak D call: TRBD1 (6 bases). This TCR was recovered from a human donor with active COVID-19. The donor label of this sample is uncertain. CDR3 bases: TGTGCCTGGAGAGAACACACAGGGTCTCCTTCCTCTGGAAACACCATATATTTT. Translation gives CAWREHTGSPSSGNTIYF.